This TCR beta chain emerged from a study of cytomegalovirus exposure and HLA in healthy donors. Study conclusions and caveats: Presence/absence analyses took donor sequencing depth as roughly uniform. With later analysis, a missense DCLRE1C variant became linked to TCR beta V- and J-gene trimming.

This clone appeared once. What it binds is not known. The V and J ends lost 0 bases and 4 bases respectively, with 8 bases between them. CDR3 length: 13 residues. The germline V gene has CDR1 SGDLS and CDR2 YYNGEE. The PCR contained 60 Vbeta and 13 Jbeta primers. TCRdb's copy holds only in-frame clones and misses some; the assay was immunoSEQ multiplex PCR. Of fewer than 100,000 clones listed, 78% are singletons. The V gene is TRBV9, the J gene TRBJ2-7; D gene unclear. The TCR comes from a woman between 40 and 50 years old in good health and CMV-seropositive. The sample taken for sequencing was PBMCs. CDR3 nucleotide sequence: TGTGCCAGCAGCGTAGACGAGAAATACGAGCAGTACTTC. Encoded protein: CASSVDEKYEQYF.